This TCR beta chain came from a study of CD8 T cells in ankylosing spondylitis. V lost 2 bases and J lost 1, with 14 bases in between. Germline lookup yields CDR1 MNHEY and CDR2 SVGAGI. This CDR3 comprises 16 residues. Study-wide findings and caveats: Blood from ankylosing spondylitis patients appeared to carry a characteristic eight-variant TCR beta motif. Clones tied to disease were said to be significantly enriched in matched ankylosing spondylitis synovial fluid.

TCRdb reprocessed the 5' RACE reads with MiXCR, giving one entry per CDR3 protein. The repertoire includes over 110,000 distinct CDR3 sequences, roughly 8.8% of them detected once, and under 7.5% sits in the top ten. Of note for this clonotype: What it binds is not known.

The specimen was synovial fluid, either unsorted or a sorted T cell fraction (not recorded which). The chain has TRBV6-5 and TRBJ1-1; possible D gene TRBD1, 6 bases. The clonotype originates from a male donor with ankylosing spondylitis. This CDR3 is CASSYGGGATNTEAFF. In DNA, the CDR3 is TGTGCCAGCAGTTACGGCGGGGGCGCGACGAACACTGAAGCTTTCTTT.